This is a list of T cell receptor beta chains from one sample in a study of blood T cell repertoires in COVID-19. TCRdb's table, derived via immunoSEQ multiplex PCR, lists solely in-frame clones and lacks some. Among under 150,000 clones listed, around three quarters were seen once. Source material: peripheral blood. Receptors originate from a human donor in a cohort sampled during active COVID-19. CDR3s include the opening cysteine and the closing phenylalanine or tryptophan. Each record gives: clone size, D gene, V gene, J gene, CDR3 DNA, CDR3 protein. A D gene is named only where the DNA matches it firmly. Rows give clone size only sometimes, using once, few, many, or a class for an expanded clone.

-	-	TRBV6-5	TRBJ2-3	TGTGCCAGCAGTTACTTAGGGGGGGCGGGGGCAGATACGCAGTATTTT	CASSYLGGAGADTQYF
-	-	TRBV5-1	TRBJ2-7	TGCGCCAGCAGCGGGGGGACTGCCGGGGGCTACGAGCAGTACTTC	CASSGGTAGGYEQYF
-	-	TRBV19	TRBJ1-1	TGTGCCAGTAGTATAGCCGGGACACGTGAAGCTTTCTTT	CASSIAGTREAFF
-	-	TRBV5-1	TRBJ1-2	TGCGCCAGCAGCTTGTACGACTCCAACTATGGCTACACCTTC	CASSLYDSNYGYTF
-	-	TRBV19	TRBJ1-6	TGTGCCAGTAGGCAGGCGGGAAATTCACCCCTCCACTTT	CASRQAGNSPLHF
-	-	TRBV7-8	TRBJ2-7	TGTGCCAGCAGCCCCCTGCCCGCGGGCCACGAGCAGTACTTC	CASSPLPAGHEQYF
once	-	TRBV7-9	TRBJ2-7	TGTGCCAGCAGCTTAGGACAGAACTACGAGCAGTACTTC	CASSLGQNYEQYF
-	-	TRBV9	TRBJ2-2	TGTGCCAGCAGCGGGGAGTACACCGGGGAGCTGTTTTTT	CASSGEYTGELFF
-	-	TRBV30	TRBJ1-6	TGTGCCTGGAGTGGTGGAACAGTAAATTCACCCCTCCACTTT	CAWSGGTVNSPLHF
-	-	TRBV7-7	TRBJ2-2	TGTGCCAGCAGCTTATCCGGGGAAGCGAACACCGGGGAGCTGTTTTTT	CASSLSGEANTGELFF
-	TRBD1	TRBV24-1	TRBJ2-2	TGTGCCACCAGTGATTTACAGGGGACCGGGGAGCTGTTTTTT	CATSDLQGTGELFF
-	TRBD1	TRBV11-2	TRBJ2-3	TGTGCCAGCAGCTTAGTTTGGGTGGGACAGGGAGCAGATACGCAGTATTTT	CASSLVWVGQGADTQYF
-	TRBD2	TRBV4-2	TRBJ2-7	TGTGCCAGCAGCCCCCGGACTAGCTGGTACGAGCAGTACTTC	CASSPRTSWYEQYF
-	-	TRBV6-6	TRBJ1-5	TGTGCCAGCAGTTATCGGGGGGGTAATCAGCCCCAGCATTTT	CASSYRGGNQPQHF
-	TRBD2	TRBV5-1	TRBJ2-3	TGCGCCAGCAGCCGAGGACTAGCGGGGGGGCCTTCCCCAGATACGCAGTATTTT	CASSRGLAGGPSPDTQYF
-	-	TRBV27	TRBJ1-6	TGTGCCAGCAGTTTAGCCAGTAATTCACCCCTCCACTTT	CASSLASNSPLHF
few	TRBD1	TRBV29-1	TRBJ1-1	TGCAGCGTCGCGGACAGGCTGAACACTGAAGCTTTCTTT	CSVADRLNTEAFF
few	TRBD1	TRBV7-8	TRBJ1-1	TGTGCCAGCAGCTTAGCCTACAGGGGCGTGGGAACTGAAGCTTTCTTT	CASSLAYRGVGTEAFF
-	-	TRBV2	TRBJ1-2	TGTGCCAGCAGACCCGACAGATATGGCTACACCTTC	CASRPDRYGYTF
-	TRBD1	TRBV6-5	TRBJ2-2	TGTGCCAGCAGACGACAGGGGGCGGGCACCGGGGAGCTGTTTTTT	CASRRQGAGTGELFF
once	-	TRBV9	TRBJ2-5	TGTGCCAGCAGCCCCCTACAGGGGGGGTACCAAGAGACCCAGTACTTC	CASSPLQGGYQETQYF
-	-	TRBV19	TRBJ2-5	TGTGCCAGTAGTATCCCAGGAGAGACCCAGTACTTC	CASSIPGETQYF
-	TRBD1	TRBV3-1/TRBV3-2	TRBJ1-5	TGTGCCACCGGACAGGGTGATCAGCCCCAGCATTTT	CATGQGDQPQHF
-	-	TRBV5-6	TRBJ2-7	TGTGCCAGCAGCTTGGCGGGGGTCACCCGAAGCTCCTACGAGCAGTACTTC	CASSLAGVTRSSYEQYF
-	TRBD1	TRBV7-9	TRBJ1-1	TGTGCCAGCAGCTCACAGGGGGCTGGCACTGAAGCTTTCTTT	CASSSQGAGTEAFF
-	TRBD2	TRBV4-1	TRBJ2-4	TGCGCCAGCAGCCAGGAAGGAAGCGGGGGGGCCAAAAACATTCAGTACTTC	CASSQEGSGGAKNIQYF
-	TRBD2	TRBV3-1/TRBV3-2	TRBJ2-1	TGTGCCAGCAGCCAAGGAACTAGCGGGGTTTACAATGAGCAGTTCTTC	CASSQGTSGVYNEQFF
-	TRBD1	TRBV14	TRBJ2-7	TGTGCCAGCAGCCATCCCTTTGGGACAGGGGACGAGCAGTACTTC	CASSHPFGTGDEQYF
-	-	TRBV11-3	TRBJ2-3	TGTGCCAGCAGCTCGCTCCGGGGGGCCGACCCAGATACGCAGTATTTT	CASSSLRGADPDTQYF
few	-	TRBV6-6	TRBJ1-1	TGTGCCAGCAGTTACTCACAGGTTTCTGGCGCTGAAGCTTTCTTT	CASSYSQVSGAEAFF
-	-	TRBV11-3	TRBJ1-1	TGTGCCAGCAGCTTACGCGGGGGAACGCCTGAAGCTTTCTTT	CASSLRGGTPEAFF
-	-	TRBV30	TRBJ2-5	TGTGCCTGGAACACGGGGCAAGAGACCCAGTACTTC	CAWNTGQETQYF
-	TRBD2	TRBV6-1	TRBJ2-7	TGTGCCAGCAGTGAGCCCGGGGGGAGGACGTACGAGCAGTACTTC	CASSEPGGRTYEQYF
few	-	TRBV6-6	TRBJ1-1	TGTGCCAGCAGACAACAAAGGGGGTCCCTGAACACTGAAGCTTTCTTT	CASRQQRGSLNTEAFF
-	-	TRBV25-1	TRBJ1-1	TGTGCCAGCGCAACCACAGTGGGCAGGGTATCTGAAGCTTTCTTT	CASATTVGRVSEAFF
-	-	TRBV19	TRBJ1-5	TGTGCCTCAAACGGGGGGACACCATTCGGAAGCAATCAGCCCCAGCATTTT	CASNGGTPFGSNQPQHF
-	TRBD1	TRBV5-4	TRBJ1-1	TGTGCCAGCAGCTTAACCGGGACAGGGGGTAACACTGAAGCTTTCTTT	CASSLTGTGGNTEAFF
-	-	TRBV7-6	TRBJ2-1	TGTGCCAGCAGCCCTCAACCGAGCTCCTACAATGAGCAGTTCTTC	CASSPQPSSYNEQFF
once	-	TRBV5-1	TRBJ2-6	TGCGCCAGCAGCGCAGACAGCTCTGGGGCCAACGTCCTGACTTTC	CASSADSSGANVLTF
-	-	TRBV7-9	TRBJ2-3	TGTGCCAGCTTGTCGACAGACACAGATACGCAGTATTTT	CASLSTDTDTQYF
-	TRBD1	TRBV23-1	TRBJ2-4	TGCGCCAGCAGTTCCCGGACAGGGGGACGCGGAGGAGCCAAAAACATTCAGTACTTC	CASSSRTGGRGGAKNIQYF
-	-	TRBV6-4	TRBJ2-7	TGTGCCAGCAGCCTCCAGGGGGGCTACGAGCAGTACTTC	CASSLQGGYEQYF
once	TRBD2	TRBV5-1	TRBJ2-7	TGCGCCAGCAGCCCCCCCGCGGGGGGCTCCTACGAGCAGTACTTC	CASSPPAGGSYEQYF
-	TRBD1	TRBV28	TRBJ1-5	TGTGCCAGCAGTTCCGGACAGGGGGGTCAGCCCCAGCATTTT	CASSSGQGGQPQHF
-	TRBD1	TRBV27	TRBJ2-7	TGTGCCAGCAGTTTACAAGCGGGACAGGGGGCTTTTTTCCCCTACGAGCAGTACTTC	CASSLQAGQGAFFPYEQYF
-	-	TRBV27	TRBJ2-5	TGTGCCAGCAGTTTTACGGGGGAGACCCAGTACTTC	CASSFTGETQYF
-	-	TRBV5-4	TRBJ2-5	TGTGCCAGCAGCCCGGAGTTATTTCAGGAGACCCAGTACTTC	CASSPELFQETQYF
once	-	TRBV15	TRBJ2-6	TGTGCCACCAGCAGAGACAAGTCTAAGGCAGACAGCTCTGGGGCCAACGTCCTGACTTTC	CATSRDKSKADSSGANVLTF
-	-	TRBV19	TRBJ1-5	TGTGCCAGTAGCCCCCGGGACAACCGCAATCAGCCCCAGCATTTT	CASSPRDNRNQPQHF
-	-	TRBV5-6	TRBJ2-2	TGTGCCAGCAGTCAGGGACTTTCGAACACCGGGGAGCTGTTTTTT	CASSQGLSNTGELFF
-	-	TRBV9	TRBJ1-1	TGTGCCAGCAGCGTAGTAGGGGAGGGGAACACTGAAGCTTTCTTT	CASSVVGEGNTEAFF
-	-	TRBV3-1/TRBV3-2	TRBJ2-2	TGTCCCCCCCGCCAAGGGGGCGGGGGAAGTACCGGGGAGCTGTTTTTT	CPPRQGGGGSTGELFF
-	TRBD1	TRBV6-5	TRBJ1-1	TGTGCCAGCGGGACCGGGACAGGGGGAACTGAAGCTTTCTTT	CASGTGTGGTEAFF
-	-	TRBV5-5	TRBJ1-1	TGTGCCAGCACCTTGCCCGGGAACACTGAAGCTTTCTTT	CASTLPGNTEAFF
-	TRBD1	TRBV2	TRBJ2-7	TGTGCCAGCAGTGGAGCGACAGGGGGGATGCAGTACTTC	CASSGATGGMQYF
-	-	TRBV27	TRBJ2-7	TGTGCCTCCCAAGACAGGGGAGGGTACGAGCAGTACTTC	CASQDRGGYEQYF
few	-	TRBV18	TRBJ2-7	TGTGCCAGCTCACTTACACCTGGGACATTAAACTCGGGGGAGCAGTACTTC	CASSLTPGTLNSGEQYF
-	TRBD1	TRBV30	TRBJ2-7	TGTGCCTGGAGGATTCACAGGGGATTAGGCCCCTACGAGCAGTACTTC	CAWRIHRGLGPYEQYF
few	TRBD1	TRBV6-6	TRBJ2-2	TGTGCCAGCAGTTCCGGACAGGGAGCCGGGGAGCTGTTTTTT	CASSSGQGAGELFF